The rows below give T cell receptor beta chains drawn from one sample of a study of radiation and T cells in renal cell carcinoma. Sequencing used immunoSEQ multiplex PCR; TCRdb keeps in-frame clones, though not all of them. Altogether roughly 150,000 clones are present, approximately 86% being singletons, with the ten largest covering 10% to 15%. Sequencing was performed on blood, taken from a patient whose treatment included radiotherapy and nephrectomy. Receptors originate from a woman aged 45-60 years with renal cell carcinoma. CDR3s include the opening cysteine and the closing phenylalanine or tryptophan. The D gene is left open where the match is weak. Some rows have no size entry. The others give once, few or many, or a class for an expanded clone.

d_gene | j_gene | abundance | v_gene | CDR3aa | CDR3nt
. | TRBJ2-5 | . | TRBV5-4 | CASSRDLGAQETQYF | TGTGCCAGCAGCCGGGACTTAGGGGCCCAAGAGACCCAGTACTTC
. | TRBJ1-1 | . | TRBV21-1 | CASSKDRGRTEAFF | TGTGCCAGCAGCAAAGATCGGGGCCGGACTGAAGCTTTCTTT
. | TRBJ2-3 | . | TRBV18 | CASSERQASTDTQYF | TGTGCCAGCTCGGAAAGACAGGCTAGCACAGATACGCAGTATTTT
. | TRBJ2-3 | . | TRBV18 | CASSPRTGSTDTQYF | TGTGCCAGCTCACCTAGGACGGGGAGCACAGATACGCAGTATTTT
TRBD1 | TRBJ1-2 | . | TRBV6-4 | CASSDNPGRGSGYTF | TGTGCCAGCAGTGACAACCCTGGCAGGGGGAGCGGCTACACCTTC
. | TRBJ1-4 | . | TRBV19 | CASRDGLSGGEKLFF | TGTGCCAGTAGGGATGGACTGAGCGGCGGTGAAAAACTGTTTTTT
. | TRBJ1-1 | . | TRBV4-1 | CASSPVRMGRYTEAFF | TGCGCCAGCAGCCCCGTAAGAATGGGGAGATACACTGAAGCTTTCTTT
. | TRBJ1-2 | . | TRBV29-1 | CSVEVPGKVDGYTF | TGCAGCGTTGAAGTCCCAGGGAAGGTGGATGGCTACACCTTC
. | TRBJ2-3 | . | TRBV19 | CASSPPGMTDTQYF | TGTGCCAGTAGTCCCCCAGGCATGACAGATACGCAGTATTTT
. | TRBJ2-5 | . | TRBV18 | CASSPLSGEETQYF | TGTGCCAGCTCACCACTATCGGGGGAAGAGACCCAGTACTTC
. | TRBJ2-3 | . | TRBV7-8 | CASSLEGARVTQYF | TGTGCCAGCAGCTTAGAAGGGGCCAGGGTTACGCAGTATTTT
TRBD1 | TRBJ2-7 | . | TRBV15 | CATSNRDRVEQYF | TGTGCCACCAGCAACCGGGACAGGGTCGAGCAGTACTTC
TRBD1 | TRBJ1-2 | . | TRBV4-1 | CASSHATGTANYGYTF | TGCGCCAGCAGCCATGCAACCGGGACAGCTAACTATGGCTACACCTTC
TRBD1 | TRBJ2-7 | once | TRBV10-2 | CASRTGTGGFEAYEQYF | TGCGCCAGCAGGACCGGGACAGGGGGCTTTGAGGCCTACGAGCAGTACTTC
TRBD2 | TRBJ2-1 | . | TRBV10-3 | CAISESSGGANEQFF | TGTGCCATCAGTGAGTCGAGCGGGGGGGCTAATGAGCAGTTCTTC
. | TRBJ1-1 | . | TRBV19 | CASSMAGFMNTEAFF | TGTGCCAGTAGTATGGCAGGATTTATGAACACTGAAGCTTTCTTT
. | TRBJ1-3 | . | TRBV5-6 | CASSFDVSSGNTIYF | TGTGCCAGCAGCTTTGACGTGAGCTCTGGAAACACCATATATTTT
. | TRBJ2-7 | . | TRBV29-1 | CSVETGPGTDEQYF | TGCAGCGTTGAGACCGGCCCAGGGACCGACGAGCAGTACTTC
. | TRBJ2-1 | . | TRBV6-4 | CASTHEQFF | TGTGCCAGCACCCACGAGCAGTTCTTC
TRBD1 | TRBJ2-7 | . | TRBV5-1 | CASSPRQGGDHEQYF | TGCGCCAGCAGCCCTCGACAGGGCGGTGACCACGAGCAGTACTTC
. | TRBJ1-6 | . | TRBV4-1 | CASSSTESSYNSPLHF | TGCGCCAGCAGCTCGACAGAGAGCTCCTATAATTCACCCCTCCACTTT
. | TRBJ2-7 | . | TRBV18 | CASSRTGGDSYEQYF | TGTGCCAGCTCACGAACCGGAGGGGACTCCTACGAGCAGTACTTC
TRBD1 | TRBJ2-6 | . | TRBV19 | CASKVGQGIPSGANVLTF | TGTGCCAGTAAAGTAGGACAGGGAATTCCCTCTGGGGCCAACGTCCTGACTTTC
TRBD1 | TRBJ2-5 | . | TRBV11-3 | CASSPRQGPGQETQYF | TGTGCCAGCAGCCCACGACAGGGTCCCGGTCAAGAGACCCAGTACTTC
. | TRBJ1-4 | few | TRBV7-9 | CASSLAEGPEKLFF | TGTGCCAGCAGCTTGGCGGAGGGTCCGGAAAAACTGTTTTTT
. | TRBJ1-4 | . | TRBV25-1 | CASIGDNEKLFF | TGTGCCAGCATCGGCGACAATGAAAAACTGTTTTTT
. | TRBJ1-1 | once | TRBV7-6 | CASSLSGDTEAFF | TGTGCCAGCAGCTTATCTGGGGACACTGAAGCTTTCTTT
TRBD1 | TRBJ1-1 | . | TRBV29-1 | CSGGTGDTEAFF | TGCAGCGGCGGGACAGGGGACACTGAAGCTTTCTTT
TRBD2 | TRBJ2-2 | once | TRBV6-5 | CASSTGEGYTGELFF | TGTGCCAGCAGTACCGGGGAGGGTTACACCGGGGAGCTGTTTTTT
. | TRBJ1-1 | . | TRBV19 | CASRTRTANTEAFF | TGTGCCAGTAGGACCCGGACAGCGAACACTGAAGCTTTCTTT
. | TRBJ2-5 | . | TRBV6-6 | CASSSAETQYF | TGTGCCAGCAGTTCAGCGGAGACCCAGTACTTC
TRBD1 | TRBJ2-7 | . | TRBV4-1 | CASSQVERQGFEQYF | TGCGCCAGCAGCCAAGTGGAAAGACAGGGTTTCGAGCAGTACTTC
TRBD1 | TRBJ2-7 | . | TRBV19 | CASSMDRTYEQYF | TGTGCCAGTAGTATGGACAGGACCTACGAGCAGTACTTC
. | TRBJ2-2 | . | TRBV5-1 | CASSSGTRNTGELFF | TGCGCCAGCAGCTCCGGGACTCGTAACACCGGGGAGCTGTTTTTT
TRBD1 | TRBJ1-3 | once | TRBV15 | CATSRVGQPLSGNTIYF | TGTGCCACCAGCAGGGTGGGACAGCCGCTCTCTGGAAACACCATATATTTT
TRBD2 | TRBJ2-3 | . | TRBV7-9 | CASSPTNWGGSADTQYF | TGTGCCAGCAGCCCTACGAATTGGGGGGGGTCAGCGGATACGCAGTATTTT
TRBD1 | TRBJ2-7 | . | TRBV5-8 | CASSTGGLGEQYF | TGTGCCAGCAGCACAGGGGGGTTGGGCGAGCAGTACTTC
. | TRBJ2-2 | . | TRBV9 | CASSIMDSYTGELFF | TGTGCCAGCAGCATTATGGACAGCTACACCGGGGAGCTGTTTTTT
. | TRBJ2-6 | . | TRBV19 | CASRSNLAPEDRHSSGANVLTF | TGTGCCAGTAGATCGAATCTTGCCCCAGAGGACAGACATTCCTCTGGGGCCAACGTCCTGACTTTC
. | TRBJ1-1 | . | TRBV10-3 | CAIRGRGNTEAFF | TGTGCCATCAGAGGTCGGGGGAACACTGAAGCTTTCTTT
. | TRBJ2-5 | . | TRBV30 | CAWSIGDTQETQYF | TGTGCCTGGAGTATAGGGGACACCCAAGAGACCCAGTACTTC
TRBD1 | TRBJ1-2 | . | TRBV5-4 | CASSVSGGNYGYTF | TGTGCCAGCAGCGTATCAGGGGGAAACTATGGCTACACCTTC